The source of this T cell receptor beta chain is a study of blood T cell repertoires in COVID-19. Sequencing used immunoSEQ multiplex PCR; TCRdb keeps in-frame clones, though not all of them. The table has about 92,000 clones, less than 85% seen once; the top ten hold roughly 40%. The CDR3 is made up of 15 amino acids. Germline CDR1 is ENHRY and CDR2 is SYGVKD. J lost 4 bases, V lost 2 bases, and 2 bases had no gene match. Sequences were obtained from peripheral blood. This chain uses TRBV10-3 with TRBJ2-3; TRBD2 aligns across 11 bases. The source of this sequence is a man of 80 years or more with acute or convalescent COVID-19. For the CDR3, the DNA is TGTGCCATCAGTGAGCCGGGACTAGCGGCAGATACGCAGTATTTT. Protein sequence: CAISEPGLAADTQYF.